This T cell receptor (beta chain) was documented in a study of monozygotic twins with cystic fibrosis. Unmatched junction bases numbered 2, after V lost 2 bases and J lost 4 bases. Germline loops: CDR1 KGHSH, CDR2 LQKENI. The CDR3 has 14 residues. Some clones are missing from TCRdb's copy, which holds only in-frame ones; the method was immunoSEQ multiplex PCR. The repertoire holds approximately 34,000 clones, under 90% seen once, with roughly 1.5% in the top ten. The receptor comes from a girl aged 2 to 9 with cystic fibrosis. Sequencing input: blood. This chain links TRBV18 with TRBJ2-3, with TRBD2 identical over 8 bases. CDR3: CASSPTGGPDTQYF. The CDR3 DNA sequence: TGTGCCAGCTCACCAACGGGGGGGCCAGATACGCAGTATTTT.